Below, 31 T cell receptor beta chains from the same sample are listed, as sequenced in a study of T cell changes during pregnancy in multiple sclerosis. Using immunoSEQ multiplex PCR, the repertoire was profiled, and TCRdb retains in-frame clones only, with some absent. The data hold roughly 93,000 clones, with 85% to 95% observed a single time. The input for sequencing was peripheral blood, taken after pregnancy. The receptor set was obtained from a female donor with multiple sclerosis, enrolled in a pregnancy study.

J is TRBJ1-5 and V is TRBV13; D possibly corresponds to TRBD1 (5 bases). Trimming shortened V by 0 bases and J by 2 bases, and 8 bases separated the two germline ends. This CDR3 is 15 amino acids long. Germline V gene lookup returns CDR1 PRHDT and CDR2 FYEKMQ (reference sequence). This chain's CDR3 is CASSLGRAGNQPQHF. The CDR3 nucleotides read TGTGCCAGCAGCTTAGGCAGGGCGGGCAATCAGCCCCAGCATTTT. The full variable domain, with the rest looked up from reference TRBV13 and TRBJ1-5, is AAGVIQSPRHLIKEKRETATLKCYPIPRHDTVYWYQQGPGQDPQFLISFYEKMQSDKGSIPDRFSAQQFSDYHSELNMSSLELGDSALYFCASSLGRAGNQPQHFGDGTRLSIL.

Turning to this clone: A read error may produce the germline difference seen at one junction end. This rearrangement joins TRBV5-6 to TRBJ1-2; D is possibly TRBD1 (6 bases). The CDR3 sequence is 14 residues long. CDR1 and CDR2 from the germline V gene are SGHDT and YYEEEE. The CDR3 region is CASESEGENFGYTF. The CDR3 DNA follows: TGTGCCAGCGAGAGTGAGGGGGAGAACTTTGGCTACACCTTC.

The chain uses TRBV5-1 and TRBJ2-2; a weak D match, TRBD1 (6 bases). Germline V gene lookup returns CDR1 SGHRS and CDR2 YFSETQ. CDR3 length: 15 residues. The ends were cut back, 1 base at V and 3 bases at J, with 10 bases in the middle. The CDR3 here is CASSLLQGYTGELFF. The DNA of the CDR3 is TGCGCCAGCAGCTTGTTACAGGGTTACACCGGGGAGCTGTTTTTT.

This CDR3 is CASSFEGINQPQHF. The CDR3 DNA reads as TGCGCCAGCAGCTTCGAGGGAATCAATCAGCCCCAGCATTTT. The V and J genes are TRBV5-1 and TRBJ1-5; no reliable D call. V lost 2 bases and J 3 bases, leaving 9 bases between the germline ends. The CDR3 contains 14 residues. Per germline, CDR1 SGHRS and CDR2 YFSETQ.

The gene calls are TRBV7-9 and TRBJ2-4, with 11 bases lining up with TRBD1. The germline V gene encodes CDR1 SEHNR and CDR2 FQNEAQ (reference sequence). The length of the CDR3 is 16 residues. After removal of 0 bases from V and 5 bases from J, the junction contained 3 bases not matched to a gene. CDR3 in DNA: TGTGCCAGCAGCTTAGCGGGACAGGGGGTCGAAAACATTCAGTACTTC. It codes for CASSLAGQGVENIQYF.

V and J are TRBV7-2 and TRBJ2-5, with D hard to call. The CDR3 contains 13 residues. Looked up from germline, CDR1 is SGHTA and CDR2 is FQGNSA. Trimming shortened V by 5 bases and J by 0 bases, and 7 bases separated the two germline ends. The CDR3 reads CASSPRYQETQYF. CDR3 coding DNA: TGTGCCAGCAGCCCGAGGTACCAAGAGACCCAGTACTTC.

The chain is built from TRBV5-4 and TRBJ1-3, with D unclear. V was cut by 4 bases and J by 7 bases, with 15 bases left in between. The CDR3 runs 14 residues. Germline V gives CDR1 SGHNT, CDR2 YYREEE (reference sequence). CDR3 protein: CASSADLSLNTIYF. CDR3 DNA: TGTGCCAGCAGCGCCGACTTAAGTTTGAACACCATATATTTT. The entire variable domain, with the rest obtained from reference TRBV5-4 and TRBJ1-3, is as follows: ETGVTQSPTHLIKTRGQQVTLRCSSQSGHNTVSWYQQALGQGPQFIFQYYREEENGRGNFPPRFSGLQFPNYSSELNVNALELDDSALYLCASSADLSLNTIYFGEGSWLTVV.

This sequence joins TRBV19 and TRBJ2-3; 8 bases match TRBD2. The CDR3 has 15 residues. The junction had 5 bases not matched to a gene; V was cut back by 2 bases and J by 4 bases. Per germline, CDR1 LNHDA and CDR2 SQIVND (reference sequence). The CDR3 here is CASSIYSGESDTQYF. The DNA of the CDR3 is TGTGCCAGTAGTATATATAGCGGGGAATCAGATACGCAGTATTTT.

This sequence joins TRBV5-4 and TRBJ1-2; no clear D gene. This CDR3 spans 14 amino acids. V was pared by 0 bases and J by 3 bases, with 9 bases between. Germline assignment: CDR1 SGHNT and CDR2 YYREEE (reference sequence). The CDR3, as DNA: TGTGCCAGCAGCTTGGATGGGAGCGACTATGGCTACACCTTC. Protein product: CASSLDGSDYGYTF.

The chain employs TRBV2 and TRBJ1-2; 8 nucleotides match TRBD1. V was pared by 6 bases and J by 5 bases, with 14 bases of the junction left unmatched. CDR1 and CDR2 from the germline V gene are SNHLY and FYNNEI. The CDR3 totals 16 residues. CDR3 in amino acids: CASSRRTGRVLYGYTF. CDR3 DNA sequence: TGTGCCAGCAGCCGCCGGACAGGGCGAGTACTATATGGCTACACCTTC.

The rearrangement joins TRBV11-2 to TRBJ1-5; tentative D call: TRBD1 (5 bases). The CDR3 runs to 15 residues. The V gene's germline CDR1 is SGHAT and CDR2 FQNNGV. Trimming left V 3 bases short and J 3 bases short, with 12 bases between. Here the CDR3 reads CASSFDTGVNQPQHF. CDR3 bases: TGTGCCAGCAGCTTTGATACGGGGGTCAATCAGCCCCAGCATTTT. The entire variable domain, with the rest obtained from reference TRBV11-2 and TRBJ1-5, is as follows: EAGVAQSPRYKIIEKRQSVAFWCNPISGHATLYWYQQILGQGPKLLIQFQNNGVVDDSQLPKDRFSAERLKGVDSTLKIQPAKLEDSAVYLCASSFDTGVNQPQHFGDGTRLSIL.

The count of this clone is one. The rearrangement uses TRBV29-1 and TRBJ2-1, with no clear D. Per the germline V gene, CDR1 is SQVTM and CDR2 is ANQGSEA. Deletions cut 4 bases from V and 6 bases from J, with 7 bases between. The CDR3 length is 11 residues. As DNA, the CDR3 is TGCAGCGTTGTAGTAAGCAATGAGCAGTTCTTC. This gives the protein CSVVVSNEQFF.

The chain carries TRBV6-4 and TRBJ2-7; 8 positions match TRBD1. Germline-derived CDR1 and CDR2 are MRHNA and SNTAGT. This CDR3 is 16 amino acids long. J was trimmed by 2 bases and V by 4 bases; bases with no gene match: 10. CDR3 bases: TGTGCCAGCAGTGGCCGCGGACAGGGAAGACCCTACGAGCAGTACTTC. Translation gives CASSGRGQGRPYEQYF.

The chain recombines TRBV5-8 with TRBJ1-1, with a possible D match to TRBD1 (6 bases). V was cut by 7 bases and J by 5 bases, with 15 bases left in between. From germline, CDR1 is SGHTS and CDR2 YDEGEE. This CDR3 contains 13 residues. CDR3: CASGPTGKTEAFF. CDR3 nucleotides: TGTGCCAGCGGTCCGACAGGAAAAACTGAAGCTTTCTTT.

This clone was observed a few times. This chain connects TRBV4-3 to TRBJ2-6; D is perhaps TRBD1 (5 bases). The ends were cut back, 1 base at V and 1 base at J, with 8 bases in the middle. The CDR3 loop spans 16 amino acids. The germline gives CDR1 LGHNA, CDR2 YSLEER. CDR3 residues: CASSQVQGSGANVLTF. The CDR3 region has the DNA TGCGCCAGCAGCCAAGTCCAGGGTTCTGGGGCCAACGTCCTGACTTTC.

The CDR3 is CASSSGLAGYNEQFF. CDR3 sequence (DNA): TGTGCCAGCAGCTCTGGACTAGCGGGTTACAATGAGCAGTTCTTC. The V call is TRBV7-9, the J call TRBJ2-1, with 11 bases matching TRBD2. Germline CDR1 reads SEHNR; CDR2 reads FQNEAQ (reference sequence). The CDR3 sequence is 15 residues long. Trimming removed 4 bases from V and 4 bases from J; junction bases left unmatched: 3.

This sequence joins TRBV5-5 and TRBJ1-5; TRBD1 might be the D (5 bases). V was trimmed by 1 base and J by 2 bases, leaving 16 bases between them. The CDR3 has 17 amino acids. In germline, CDR1 is SGHKS, CDR2 YYEKEE (reference sequence). The DNA of the CDR3 is TGTGCCAGCAGCTTGTTTTTCGTAGGGGTTGGCAATCAGCCCCAGCATTTT. This encodes CASSLFFVGVGNQPQHF.

The chain combines TRBV30 with TRBJ1-2, with 10 bases identical to TRBD1. J gave up 7 bases and V 5 bases, and 7 bases lay outside the gene matches. Germline loops: CDR1 GTSNPN, CDR2 SVGIG (reference sequence). This CDR3 is 13 amino acids long. This chain's CDR3 is CAWATGGSRGYTF. CDR3 coding DNA: TGTGCCTGGGCGACAGGGGGCTCTCGTGGCTACACCTTC.

This clone was recorded once. The V and J genes are TRBV7-2 and TRBJ2-2; D is unclear. CDR1 and CDR2 from the germline V gene are SGHTA and FQGNSA. The CDR3 is 14 amino acids. V dropped 5 bases and J dropped 2 bases, with 9 bases sitting between them. CDR3 coding DNA: TGTGCCAGCAGCCAGATCGTAAACACCGGGGAGCTGTTTTTT. It translates to CASSQIVNTGELFF. Based on the CDR3 plus reference TRBV7-2 and TRBJ2-2, the full variable domain is GAGVSQSPSNKVTEKGKDVELRCDPISGHTALYWYRQSLGQGLEFLIYFQGNSAPDKSGLPSDRFSAERTGGSVSTLTIQRTQQEDSAVYLCASSQIVNTGELFFGEGSRLTVL.

The V call is TRBV6-5, the J call TRBJ1-5, with a tentative D call TRBD1 (6 bases). The V end lost 5 bases, the J end lost 7 bases, and 12 bases lay between the germline ends. The CDR3 runs 13 residues. Germline V gives CDR1 MNHEY, CDR2 SVGAGI. The CDR3 DNA reads as TGTGCCAGCAGTCGACAGGATGGGCAGCCCCAGCATTTT. Residues: CASSRQDGQPQHF.

This sequence joins TRBV30 and TRBJ2-1; D is possibly TRBD2 (5 bases). V dropped 5 bases and J dropped 0 bases, with 11 bases sitting between them. The CDR3 extends over 14 amino acids. Germline lookup yields CDR1 GTSNPN and CDR2 SVGIG (reference sequence). The chain's CDR3 is CAWEGPFSYNEQFF. The CDR3, as DNA: TGTGCCTGGGAGGGTCCCTTCTCCTACAATGAGCAGTTCTTC.

The chain recombines TRBV10-3 with TRBJ1-5, with 9 bases lining up with TRBD1. CDR3 length: 13 amino acids. Germline V gene sequence: CDR1 ENHRY, CDR2 SYGVKD. Losses at the gene ends were 7 bases for V and 5 bases for J; bases not matched to a gene: 3. CDR3 in DNA: TGTGCCATCAAGGGACAGGGCGATCAGCCCCAGCATTTT. Protein product: CAIKGQGDQPQHF.

The chain recombines TRBV5-6 with TRBJ2-5; TRBD2 agrees at 8 bases. The V and J ends lost 4 bases and 3 bases, in that order; junction bases with no gene match: 17. CDR3 size: 18 residues. The germline gives CDR1 SGHDT, CDR2 YYEEEE. The CDR3 loop is CASSPGARLAGREETQYF. CDR3 in DNA: TGTGCCAGCAGCCCTGGGGCGCGGTTAGCGGGACGTGAAGAGACCCAGTACTTC.

The chain employs TRBV2 and TRBJ1-1, with D unclear. There are 13 residues in the CDR3. Trimming stripped 6 bases from V and 3 bases from J, with 11 bases between. The germline CDR1 and CDR2 sequences are SNHLY and FYNNEI. The CDR3 sequence: CASRREFDTEAFF. The CDR3 region has the DNA TGTGCCAGCAGGAGGGAATTTGACACTGAAGCTTTCTTT.

This rearrangement joins TRBV4-3 to TRBJ2-7; 10 bases fit TRBD2. CDR1 LGHNA and CDR2 YSLEER come from the germline V gene. Losses at the gene ends were 0 bases for V and 5 bases for J; bases not matched to a gene: 10. This CDR3 is 17 amino acids long. DNA for the CDR3: TGCGCCAGCAGCCAAGAAAGAAGCGGGGGGGTGATACACGAGCAGTACTTC. Protein sequence: CASSQERSGGVIHEQYF.

Comment on this clone: The same CDR3 also results from other DNA sequences found in this sample. The chain joins TRBV9 to TRBJ1-1, with D unresolved. The germline V gene has CDR1 SGDLS and CDR2 YYNGEE. The CDR3 covers 13 residues. Trimming stripped 0 bases from V and 4 bases from J, with 7 bases between. Here the CDR3 reads CASSVGGSTEAFF. In nucleotides, the CDR3 is TGTGCCAGCAGCGTAGGCGGTTCCACTGAAGCTTTCTTT.

V gene TRBV6-8 combines with J gene TRBJ2-7; TRBD2 aligns across 7 bases. J gave up 8 bases and V 6 bases, and 19 bases lay outside the gene matches. The CDR3 totals 16 residues. Germline values: CDR1 MNHGY, CDR2 SAAAGT. The CDR3: CASSRLMGSSGRKQYF. The CDR3 nucleotides are TGTGCCAGCAGCAGATTAATGGGTAGTAGCGGGCGGAAGCAGTACTTC.

The chain recombines TRBV7-9 with TRBJ2-7; 7 positions agree with TRBD2. Trimming removed 5 bases from V and 0 bases from J; junction bases left unmatched: 7. Germline CDR1 is SEHNR and CDR2 is FQNEAQ (reference sequence). CDR3 length equals 15 residues. The CDR3 protein is CASSLGSGYSYEQYF. Written as DNA, the CDR3 is TGTGCCAGCAGCCTAGGTAGCGGGTACTCCTACGAGCAGTACTTC.

V gene TRBV19 combines with J gene TRBJ2-1; the D gene is possibly TRBD2 (7 bases). Germline CDR1 LNHDA, CDR2 SQIVND (reference sequence). The CDR3 length is 15 residues. V dropped 1 base and J dropped 9 bases, with 16 bases sitting between them. CDR3 DNA sequence: TGTGCCAGTAGTATAGCACAGGGAGGGGCCGGTGAGCAGTTCTTC. It yields the protein CASSIAQGGAGEQFF. Supplemented by reference TRBV19 and TRBJ2-1, the full variable domain reads DGGITQSPKYLFRKEGQNVTLSCEQNLNHDAMYWYRQDPGQGLRLIYYSQIVNDFQKGDIAEGYSVSREKKESFPLTVTSAQKNPTAFYLCASSIAQGGAGEQFFGPGTRLTVL.

The J gene is TRBJ2-7, the V gene TRBV6-4, with 9 bases that match TRBD2. Germline assignment: CDR1 MRHNA and CDR2 SNTAGT. CDR3 length: 16 amino acids. Losses at the gene ends were 4 bases for V and 1 base for J; bases not matched to a gene: 8. The CDR3 region is CASSVAGVLLSYEQYF. The CDR3 region has the DNA TGTGCCAGCAGTGTAGCGGGGGTCCTCCTTTCCTACGAGCAGTACTTC.

In regard to this clone: Other nucleotide sequences in the sample specify the same CDR3. The V call is TRBV18, the J call TRBJ1-2; TRBD1 aligns across 10 bases. CDR1 and CDR2 (germline): KGHSH, LQKENI. This CDR3 spans 13 amino acids. The junction had 1 base not matched to a gene; V was cut back by 3 bases and J by 6 bases. Written as DNA, the CDR3 is TGTGCCAGCTCACCGGGACAGGGGAATGGCTACACCTTC. Translated: CASSPGQGNGYTF. The whole variable domain, filled in from reference TRBV18 and TRBJ1-2, reads NAGVMQNPRHLVRRRGQEARLRCSPMKGHSHVYWYRQLPEEGLKFMVYLQKENIIDESGMPKERFSAEFPKEGPSILRIQQVVRGDSAAYFCASSPGQGNGYTFGSGTRLTVV.